The 18 T cell receptor beta chains listed next were all sequenced from one sample in a study of T-cell reconstitution after alpha-beta-depleted transplantation in children. During its preparation, the TCRbeta library received unique molecular identifiers. TCRdb re-called the PCR reads with MiXCR, one entry per CDR3 protein. Of about 500,000 distinct CDR3 sequences listed, around a third were seen once; the top ten hold roughly 2.5%. Sequencing used PBMCs from the stem cell graft donor, obtained from the stem cell graft. The receptor set was obtained from a human donor who donated a stem cell graft to a child with aplastic anemia.

This clonotype has a handful of counts. The chain is built from TRBV25-1 and TRBJ2-7, with TRBD2 identical over 10 bases. The CDR3 is made up of 16 amino acids. The J segment lost 4 bases and the V segment lost 3 bases, leaving 9 bases of the junction unmatched. Per germline, CDR1 MGHDK and CDR2 SYGVNS. CDR3: CASSDTRTSGRYEQYF. The CDR3 DNA follows: TGTGCCAGCAGTGACACCAGGACTAGCGGACGATACGAGCAGTACTTC.

The chain couples TRBV6-1 to TRBJ2-7, with D unclear. Germline V lookup: CDR1 MNHNS, CDR2 SASEGT. Deletions cut 6 bases from V and 0 bases from J, with 15 bases between. The CDR3 is 15 amino acids. The CDR3 coding sequence is TGTGCCAGCAGCCAACCGGCCGGTAACTCCTACGAGCAGTACTTC. This translates into CASSQPAGNSYEQYF.

This chain uses TRBV3-1 with TRBJ2-2; 7 bases line up with TRBD1. The CDR3 length is 13 residues. Germline values: CDR1 LGHDT, CDR2 YNNKEL (reference sequence). V was pared by 2 bases and J by 6 bases, with 0 bases of the junction left unmatched. As DNA, the CDR3 is TGTGCCAGCAGCCAAACAGGGGCCGGGGAGCTGTTTTTT. The encoded protein is CASSQTGAGELFF.

This rearrangement joins TRBV5-6 to TRBJ2-5; perhaps TRBD1 as D (5 bases). Germline-derived CDR1 and CDR2 are SGHDT and YYEEEE. CDR3 length equals 12 residues. Trimming took off 4 bases at V and 5 bases at J, with 9 bases between the two ends. The CDR3 DNA is TGTGCCAGCAGCGCATACAGGGAGACCCAGTACTTC. It translates to CASSAYRETQYF.

V is TRBV6-1 and J is TRBJ2-4; possibly TRBD1 for D (6 bases). This CDR3 has 14 amino acids. V lost 2 bases to trimming and J lost 13 bases, with 18 bases between them. Per germline, CDR1 MNHNS and CDR2 SASEGT. The CDR3 nucleotides are TGTGCCAGCAGTGAAAGAAACGAAGGGGGAACCCAGTACTTC. Translated: CASSERNEGGTQYF.

V is TRBV6-6 and J is TRBJ1-1; the D is unclear. V was pared by 7 bases and J by 7 bases, with 16 bases between. The V gene's germline CDR1 is MNHNY and CDR2 SVGAGI (reference sequence). The length of the CDR3 is 13 residues. The CDR3 loop reads CASTSTEKLEAFF. CDR3 DNA sequence: TGTGCCAGCACCTCAACCGAGAAGCTTGAAGCTTTCTTT.

This clonotype was counted only a few times. The chain carries TRBV6-1 and TRBJ2-7, with D perhaps given as TRBD1 or TRBD2 (5 bases each). The V end lost 6 bases, the J end lost 2 bases, and 20 bases lay between the germline ends. CDR1 MNHNS and CDR2 SASEGT come from the germline V gene. The CDR3 loop spans 16 amino acids. CDR3 protein: CASSWGYGTVAYEQYF. The CDR3 DNA sequence: TGTGCCAGCAGCTGGGGGTACGGGACGGTCGCCTACGAGCAGTACTTC.

This clonotype has just a few counts. The chain carries TRBV10-3 and TRBJ2-3; 13 bases are a match to TRBD2. This CDR3 contains 15 residues. V lost 10 bases, J lost 5 bases, and 9 bases stayed unmatched. The germline V gene has CDR1 ENHRY and CDR2 SYGVKD. CDR3: CATGLAGDLIDTQYF. In DNA form, the CDR3 reads TGTGCCACCGGACTAGCGGGAGATCTGATAGATACGCAGTATTTT.

This clonotype appeared a few times. The rearrangement links TRBV5-5 to TRBJ1-2; D may be TRBD1 (6 bases). This CDR3 is built from 15 residues. V lost 2 bases and J 8 bases, leaving 19 bases between the germline ends. Germline values: CDR1 SGHKS, CDR2 YYEKEE (reference sequence). The chain's CDR3 is CASSFEGGRRKGYTF. CDR3 DNA: TGTGCCAGCAGCTTCGAAGGGGGGCGAAGAAAAGGCTACACCTTC.

The chain is built from TRBV24-1 and TRBJ2-3; a possible D gene is TRBD2 (6 bases). Germline lookup yields CDR1 KGHDR and CDR2 SFDVKD. V gave up 5 bases and J gave up 12 bases, with 17 bases separating them. The CDR3 is 13 residues long. CDR3 region: CATSGPTGTYQYF. CDR3 bases: TGTGCCACCAGTGGCCCGACCGGGACTTACCAGTATTTT.

This clonotype was counted between two and nine times. The chain combines TRBV18 with TRBJ1-1; D is possibly TRBD1 (6 bases). Trimming pared 6 bases from V and 3 bases from J, leaving 17 bases between. Germline CDR1 is KGHSH and CDR2 is LQKENI. This CDR3 contains 15 residues. CDR3 loop: CASSTTAGDDTEAFF. CDR3 nucleotide sequence: TGTGCCAGCTCGACCACAGCAGGGGATGACACTGAAGCTTTCTTT.

The V gene is TRBV7-9, the J gene TRBJ1-5; 7 bases map to TRBD1. This CDR3 comprises 14 residues. From germline, CDR1 is SEHNR and CDR2 FQNEAQ (reference sequence). Trimming removed 5 bases from V and 7 bases from J; junction bases left unmatched: 8. The CDR3 coding sequence is TGTGCCAGCAGCACCGACAGGGAGAGGCAGCCCCAGCATTTT. Amino acid sequence: CASSTDRERQPQHF. The full variable domain, with the rest looked up from reference TRBV7-9 and TRBJ1-5, is DTGVSQNPRHKITKRGQNVTFRCDPISEHNRLYWYRQTLGQGPEFLTYFQNEAQLEKSRLLSDRFSAERPKGSFSTLEIQRTEQGDSAMYLCASSTDRERQPQHFGDGTRLSIL.

V gene TRBV6-2 or TRBV6-3 combines with J gene TRBJ2-7, with 11 nucleotides matching TRBD1. Unmatched junction bases numbered 20, after V lost 4 bases and J lost 3 bases. The germline gives CDR1 MNHEY, CDR2 SVGEGT. This CDR3 contains 20 residues. The DNA of the CDR3 is TGTGCCAGCAGTTCTCAACCGGGACAGGGGGGCCCAGGCGGCGGCTACGAGCAGTACTTC. Protein sequence: CASSSQPGQGGPGGGYEQYF.

This clonotype was observed a handful of times. The genes are TRBV10-3 and TRBJ2-4; 7 nucleotides agree with TRBD2. The CDR3 spans 15 residues. Germline lookup yields CDR1 ENHRY and CDR2 SYGVKD. Losses at the gene ends were 3 bases for V and 8 bases for J; bases not matched to a gene: 10. DNA of the CDR3: TGTGCCATCAGTGATCGGGGCAGGGAGGGAGACATTCAGTACTTC. It codes for CAISDRGREGDIQYF.

V usage is TRBV7-6 and J usage is TRBJ1-5, with TRBD1 as a possible D gene (5 bases). Germline CDR1 reads SGHVS; CDR2 reads FNYEAQ. Trimming stripped 1 base from V and 0 bases from J, with 10 bases between. The CDR3 totals 16 residues. CDR3 sequence (DNA): TGTGCCAGCAGCTTAGGAGGGCAGGGTAGCAATCAGCCCCAGCATTTT. It yields the protein CASSLGGQGSNQPQHF.

The chain carries TRBV5-5 and TRBJ1-2; D is possibly TRBD1 (5 bases). Germline loops: CDR1 SGHKS, CDR2 YYEKEE (reference sequence). V shed 0 bases and J shed 7 bases, with 22 bases lying between them. The CDR3 sequence is 17 residues long. CDR3 loop: CASSLESPGTVMIGYTF. CDR3 coding DNA: TGTGCCAGCAGCTTGGAGTCCCCAGGGACTGTCATGATTGGCTACACCTTC.

As concerns this clonotype: A junction end diverges from the germline sequence, so it may reflect a read error. The gene calls are TRBV6-5 and TRBJ1-2; the D is unclear. The CDR3 runs 14 residues. Germline V gene sequence: CDR1 MNHEY, CDR2 SVGAGI. The CDR3 sequence: CASSYGQAKYGYTF. CDR3 nucleotides: TGTGCCAGCAGTTATGGGCAGGCTAAATATGGCTACACCTTC.

This chain links TRBV18 with TRBJ2-1; TRBD2 aligns across 10 bases. With 4 bases clipped from V and 7 bases from J, the junction kept 10 bases outside the gene matches. This CDR3 has 16 residues. Germline CDR1 and CDR2: KGHSH and LQKENI. In DNA form, the CDR3 reads TGTGCCAGCTCACTCCTCCTAGCGGGAGCGGGGAATGAGCAGTTCTTC. It codes for CASSLLLAGAGNEQFF.